The TCR beta chain described here comes from a study of technical replicates of blood from a handful of donors. Germline loops: CDR1 LNHDA, CDR2 SQIVND (reference sequence). This CDR3 comprises 14 residues. Method: immunoSEQ multiplex PCR; TCRdb's copy keeps in-frame clones and lacks some. The data hold about 74,000 clones, with approximately 94% observed a single time. On this clone: Germline and junction disagree at one end, which may indicate a read error.

The chain links TRBV19 to TRBJ2-4; tentatively, D is TRBD1 (6 bases). The source is a human donor in good health. The sample comprised T cells isolated from PBMCs. CDR3 DNA sequence: TGTGCCAGTACTATAAGTCCAGGGGTTGGCATTCAGTACTTC. It is translated as CASTISPGVGIQYF.